This TCR beta chain came from a study of T-cell reconstitution after alpha-beta-depleted transplantation in children (dated by TCRdb to 2016 to 2017). For the wider study: Using TCR repertoire profiling, the study followed T-cell immune reconstitution in a quantitative way in children after TCRalphabeta/CD19-depleted allogeneic hematopoietic cell transplantation.

The receptor library was made with PCR. Instrument used: Illumina HiSeq 2500. To normalize quantification of the TCRbeta repertoire, the TCR libraries were built with molecular barcoding that relied on unique molecular identifiers. TCRdb trimmed the raw reads at Q25, called clones with MiXCR and kept productive beta chains. All rows with the same CDR3 protein become a single entry with the most common DNA and genes. Counted in this sample were approximately 270,000 distinct CDR3 sequences; almost 10% of them appeared once. The biggest ten clones account for around a tenth of the sample. The V end loses 4 bases and the J end loses 2 bases, and a stretch of 10 bases separates them. CDR1 SGHVS and CDR2 FNYEAQ were looked up in the germline V gene. From the cysteine up to the phenylalanine, the CDR3 has a length of 14 residues. The entry retains the CDR3 DNA only, 42 bases that are in frame from base 1.

This clonotype turned up a few times. The specificity of this receptor is unknown. Per-base quality was not reported, and no clone a single base away is much larger than it. The rearrangement joined TRBV7-6 to TRBJ2-3; tentative D gene TRBD1, with 7 bases matching. The starting material was PBMCs from the stem cell graft donor, obtained from the stem cell graft. The receptor's source is a human donor who donated a stem cell graft to a child with SCID. The CDR3: CASSSGGLTDTQYF. In nucleotides, the sequence is TGTGCCAGCAGCTCAGGGGGGCTCACAGATACGCAGTATTTT.